These T cell receptor beta chains were read from a single sample in a study of blood T cell repertoires in COVID-19. The protocol was immunoSEQ multiplex PCR, while the TCRdb copy is restricted to in-frame clones and leaves out a portion. The sample holds about 120,000 clones, approximately 87% seen once. Sequencing used peripheral blood. The source is a man aged 25-40 years with acute or convalescent COVID-19. Both conserved end residues are part of each CDR3. A D gene is named only where the DNA matches it firmly. Part of the rows lack a size; the others show once, few, many or a class for expanded clones.

TRBJ2-1 | once | . | TRBV28 | TGTGCCAGCAGTTTCGACTTGCGCTCCTACAATGAGCAGTTCTTC | CASSFDLRSYNEQFF
TRBJ1-6 | . | . | TRBV5-1 | TGCGCCAGCAGCTTTGAGACAAATTCACCCCTCCACTTT | CASSFETNSPLHF
TRBJ1-5 | few | . | TRBV30 | TGTGCCTGGAGTCTAAAGGCGGGTCAGCCCCAGCATTTT | CAWSLKAGQPQHF
TRBJ1-3 | . | . | TRBV30 | TGTGCCTGGAGTAGGACAGCTACCTCTGGAAACACCATATATTTT | CAWSRTATSGNTIYF
TRBJ2-7 | . | . | TRBV4-3 | TGCGCCAGCAGCCAAGAACAGGGAAGCTACGAGCAGTACTTC | CASSQEQGSYEQYF
TRBJ2-4 | . | . | TRBV3-1/TRBV3-2 | TGTGCCAGCAGCCAACGGCTAGGCGTAAACATTCAGTACTTC | CASSQRLGVNIQYF
TRBJ2-1 | . | TRBD2 | TRBV15 | TGTGCCACCAGCAGAGATTCCGTGGCGGGAGGGGCCAATGAGCAGTTCTTC | CATSRDSVAGGANEQFF
TRBJ2-3 | . | . | TRBV7-8 | TGTGCCAGCAGCTTAGGACTCTCTAAAGGCGGTTTAGATACGCAGTATTTT | CASSLGLSKGGLDTQYF
TRBJ2-3 | . | TRBD1 | TRBV19 | TGTGCCAGTAGTATAGAAGACGGGACAGACCCCACGGATACGCAGTATTTT | CASSIEDGTDPTDTQYF
TRBJ2-2 | . | . | TRBV5-1 | TGCGCCAGCAGCTGGACAGATATAGGGGCCGGGGAGCTGTTTTTT | CASSWTDIGAGELFF
TRBJ2-7 | once | . | TRBV7-2 | TGTGCCAGCAGCGAGAAATACGAGCAGTACTTC | CASSEKYEQYF
TRBJ1-1 | . | . | TRBV4-3 | TGCGCCAGCAGCCAAGATTCGGCCGGGTTGAACACTGAAGCTTTCTTT | CASSQDSAGLNTEAFF
TRBJ1-1 | . | . | TRBV6-6 | TGTGCCAGCACCCTCCCCACCGGGACGGGAGGCACTGAAGCTTTCTTT | CASTLPTGTGGTEAFF
TRBJ2-2 | . | . | TRBV7-2 | TGTGCCAGCAGCTTGGACTTGAACACCGGGGAGCTGTTTTTT | CASSLDLNTGELFF
TRBJ1-4 | . | . | TRBV5-1 | TGCGCCAGCAGTCGACAGGAAGGCGAAAAACTGTTTTTT | CASSRQEGEKLFF
TRBJ2-7 | . | . | TRBV21-1 | TGTGCCAGCAGCACCCACAGCAGGGGGCTTTCCTACGAGCAGTACTTC | CASSTHSRGLSYEQYF
TRBJ2-1 | . | TRBD2 | TRBV9 | TGTGCCAGCAGCGTAGGACTAGCTATAAACAATGAGCAGTTCTTC | CASSVGLAINNEQFF
TRBJ2-3 | . | TRBD1 | TRBV7-9 | TGTGCCAGCAGCATAATGACAGGGACAGATACGCAGTATTTT | CASSIMTGTDTQYF
TRBJ2-2 | once | TRBD1 | TRBV2 | TGTGCCAGCAGAACAGGGGTCACGAACACCGGGGAGCTGTTTTTT | CASRTGVTNTGELFF
TRBJ1-2 | . | TRBD1 | TRBV5-4 | TGTGCCAGCAGCTGGGACAGGGTTCTGGGCGGCTACACCTTC | CASSWDRVLGGYTF
TRBJ1-5 | few | TRBD1 | TRBV13 | TGTGCCAGCAGCCTAGACAGGGCCCAGCCCCAGCATTTT | CASSLDRAQPQHF
TRBJ2-2 | . | TRBD2 | TRBV29-1 | TGCAGCGCCACCTCCGGGGGGTCCACCGGGGAGCTGTTTTTT | CSATSGGSTGELFF
TRBJ2-5 | . | TRBD2 | TRBV3-1/TRBV3-2 | TGTGCCAGCAGCCTGGGACTAGCGGGCGCCCAAGAGACCCAGTACTTC | CASSLGLAGAQETQYF
TRBJ2-3 | . | . | TRBV6-1 | TGTGCCAGCAGTGAAGATGGGGGGAGCACAGATACGCAGTATTTT | CASSEDGGSTDTQYF
TRBJ1-3 | few | . | TRBV5-5 | TGTGCCAGCAGCGCGAAGGGAAACACCATATATTTT | CASSAKGNTIYF
TRBJ1-2 | . | TRBD1 | TRBV5-5 | TGTGCCAGCAGCCTTCCGGACAGGTCCTATGGCTACACCTTC | CASSLPDRSYGYTF
TRBJ2-3 | . | TRBD1 | TRBV30 | TGTGCCTGGAGTGTATACAGGGGGACCGATACGCAGTATTTT | CAWSVYRGTDTQYF
TRBJ2-4 | . | . | TRBV3-1/TRBV3-2 | TGTGCCAGCAGCCAAGATCACCTGACGGCGGGAAACATTCAGTACTTC | CASSQDHLTAGNIQYF
TRBJ2-6 | . | . | TRBV27 | TGTGCCAGCAGTTTCGAGGGTAGCTCTGGGGCCAACGTCCTGACTTTC | CASSFEGSSGANVLTF
TRBJ2-3 | few | . | TRBV6-5 | TGTGCCAGCAGTTACGGCGGGGCTAGCACAGATACGCAGTATTTT | CASSYGGASTDTQYF
TRBJ1-2 | . | . | TRBV30 | TGTGCCTGTACCCGCGGGAGGAGGAACTATGGCTACACCTTC | CACTRGRRNYGYTF
TRBJ2-2 | . | TRBD2 | TRBV7-2 | TGTGCCAGCAGCGTCGGGGGGAGCACCGGGGAGCTGTTTTTT | CASSVGGSTGELFF
TRBJ1-1 | . | . | TRBV3-1/TRBV3-2 | TGTGCCAGCAGCCAAGTGGCCGGGGTTGCTTTCTTT | CASSQVAGVAFF
TRBJ1-2 | . | TRBD1 | TRBV29-1 | TGCAGCGTTGAGACAGGGCGGGGTGGCTACACCTTC | CSVETGRGGYTF
TRBJ1-2 | . | . | TRBV2 | TGTGCCAGCAGTCCGGTCCAGGGATGGTCCTATGGCTACACCTTC | CASSPVQGWSYGYTF
TRBJ2-5 | . | . | TRBV15 | TGTGCCACCAGCAGGGGTCAACAGGGTCGGACCCAGTACTTC | CATSRGQQGRTQYF
TRBJ1-1 | . | . | TRBV3-1/TRBV3-2 | TGTGCCAGCAGCCAAGGACCCCGGGGGCAGGGGAATACGGGAGGCACTGAAGCTTTCTTT | CASSQGPRGQGNTGGTEAFF
TRBJ1-2 | . | . | TRBV4-3 | TGCGCCAGCAGCCAAGATCAGACAGGAACCCTCTCCTATGGCTACACCTTC | CASSQDQTGTLSYGYTF
TRBJ2-3 | . | . | TRBV18 | TGTGCCAGCTCACCACCCGTACCGGGAGCGGCAGATACGCAGTATTTT | CASSPPVPGAADTQYF
TRBJ2-1 | . | TRBD2 | TRBV18 | TGTGCCAGCTCACCTAGCGGGAGTCAGTTCTTC | CASSPSGSQFF
TRBJ1-5 | . | . | TRBV6-2/TRBV6-3 | TGTGCCAGCAGTGAGGACAGCATTCATCAGCCCCAGCATTTT | CASSEDSIHQPQHF
TRBJ2-2 | once | . | TRBV27 | TGTGCCAGCAGTTTTTGGGGCGTGGGGGGCGGGGAGCTGTTTTTT | CASSFWGVGGGELFF
TRBJ1-2 | . | . | TRBV5-4 | TGTGCCAGCAGCAGCGAGGCAGGGGTGAAGGGCTACACCTTC | CASSSEAGVKGYTF
TRBJ1-5 | . | . | TRBV27 | TGTGCCAGCAGTTTTTCAGGGTTGAAGGGGCAGCCCCAGCATTTT | CASSFSGLKGQPQHF
TRBJ2-1 | . | . | TRBV5-1 | TGCGCCAGCAGCTTGTCACGGGAGAATGAGCAGTTCTTC | CASSLSRENEQFF
TRBJ1-3 | . | . | TRBV7-8 | TGTGCCAGCAGCTTAGGGGTTGGGGGGGCGGTCTCTGGAAACACCATATATTTT | CASSLGVGGAVSGNTIYF
TRBJ1-1 | . | . | TRBV5-5 | TGTGCCAGCAGCTTTATGCCAGGGGTCATGAACACTGAAGCTTTCTTT | CASSFMPGVMNTEAFF
TRBJ1-3 | . | . | TRBV19 | TGTGCCAGCCGGGGAGGGGCTGGAAACACCATATATTTT | CASRGGAGNTIYF
TRBJ1-2 | . | TRBD1 | TRBV3-1/TRBV3-2 | TGTGCCAGCAGCCAAACGGTCACAGGGGGCGGTGGCTACACCTTC | CASSQTVTGGGGYTF
TRBJ2-1 | . | TRBD1 | TRBV7-8 | TGTGCCAGCAGCGCGGACAGGGAATACAATGAGCAGTTCTTC | CASSADREYNEQFF
TRBJ2-2 | . | TRBD1 | TRBV9 | TGTGCCAGCAGCGAACAGGGGCTGGGCACCGGGGAGCTGTTTTTT | CASSEQGLGTGELFF
TRBJ2-7 | . | TRBD2 | TRBV14 | TGTGCCAGCAGCCTGGGACTAGCGGCCATCTACGAGCAGTACTTC | CASSLGLAAIYEQYF